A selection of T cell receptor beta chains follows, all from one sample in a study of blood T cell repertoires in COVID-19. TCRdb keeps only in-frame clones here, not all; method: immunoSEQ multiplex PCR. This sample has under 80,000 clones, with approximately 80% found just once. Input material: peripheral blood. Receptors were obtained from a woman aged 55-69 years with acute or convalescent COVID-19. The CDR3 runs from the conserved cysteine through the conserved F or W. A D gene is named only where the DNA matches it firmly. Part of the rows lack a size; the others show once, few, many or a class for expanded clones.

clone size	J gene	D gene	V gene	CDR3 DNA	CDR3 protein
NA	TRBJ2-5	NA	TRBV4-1	TGCGCCAGCAGCCCCCGCGAGGCAGAGACCCAGTACTTC	CASSPREAETQYF
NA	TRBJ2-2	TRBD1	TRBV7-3	TGTGCCAGCAGCCTCGGACAGGGCAACGGGGAGCTGTTTTTT	CASSLGQGNGELFF
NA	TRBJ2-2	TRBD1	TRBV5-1	TGCGCCAGCAGACAGGGGACCAGTAACACCGGGGAGCTGTTTTTT	CASRQGTSNTGELFF
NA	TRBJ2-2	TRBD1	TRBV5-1	TGCGCCAGCAGCTTTCAGGGGGCTACGGACGGGGAGCTGTTTTTT	CASSFQGATDGELFF
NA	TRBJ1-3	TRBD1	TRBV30	TGTGCCTGGAGTGTGACAGGGGGTTCAGGAAACACCATATATTTT	CAWSVTGGSGNTIYF
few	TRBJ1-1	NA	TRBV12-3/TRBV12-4	TGTGCCAGCAGTCGCAGGGGAACCACTGAAGCTTTCTTT	CASSRRGTTEAFF
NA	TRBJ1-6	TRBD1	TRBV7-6	TGTGCCAGCAGCTTAGAACAGGGGGCAGGAAGATCACCCCTCCACTTT	CASSLEQGAGRSPLHF
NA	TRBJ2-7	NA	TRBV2	TGTGCCAGCACCGAAGGTGGGCTCGAGCAGTACTTC	CASTEGGLEQYF
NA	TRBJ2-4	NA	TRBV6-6	TGTGCCAGCACCCAGGAGGGCAGCAGCATTCAGTACTTC	CASTQEGSSIQYF
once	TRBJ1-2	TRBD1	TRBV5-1	TGCGCCAGCAGAACCACAGGGGATAACTATGGCTACACCTTC	CASRTTGDNYGYTF
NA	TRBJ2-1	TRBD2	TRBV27	TGTGCCAGCAGTACGACTAGCGGGGCCTACAATGAGCAGTTCTTC	CASSTTSGAYNEQFF
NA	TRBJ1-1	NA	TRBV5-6	TGTGCCAGCAGCTCGGGGGTAACTGAAGCTTTCTTT	CASSSGVTEAFF
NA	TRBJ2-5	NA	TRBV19	TGTGCCAGTAGTATAGCGACAGTACAAGAGACCCAGTACTTC	CASSIATVQETQYF
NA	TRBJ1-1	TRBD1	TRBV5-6	TGTGCCAGCAGCCGCGCCGGACAGGCCGGGGCTGAAGCTTTCTTT	CASSRAGQAGAEAFF
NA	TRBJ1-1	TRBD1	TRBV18	TGTGCCAGCGAACCTCCGACGGGACAGGGGGCGCCTACTGAAGCTTTCTTT	CASEPPTGQGAPTEAFF
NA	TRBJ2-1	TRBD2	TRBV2	TGTGCCAGCAGTGCGGCGGGGGGTCGCTACAATGAGCAGTTCTTC	CASSAAGGRYNEQFF
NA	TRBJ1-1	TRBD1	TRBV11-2	TGTGCCAGCAGCCCGAACAGGGGAGGAGGCCCTGAAGCTTTCTTT	CASSPNRGGGPEAFF
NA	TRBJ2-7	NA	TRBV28	TGTGCCACCACTGGGGCCATGTCAACCTCCTACGAGCAGTACTTC	CATTGAMSTSYEQYF
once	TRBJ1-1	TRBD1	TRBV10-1	TGCGCCAGCAGAGAGCCACCGGACAGGGGGCGCGAAGGGGAAGCTTTCTTT	CASREPPDRGREGEAFF
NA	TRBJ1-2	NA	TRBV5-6	TGTGCCAGCAGGATAGCTAGAGGGAGCGGCTACACCTTC	CASRIARGSGYTF
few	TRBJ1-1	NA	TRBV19	TGTGCCAGTAGTAACCGAGGAGACACTGAAGCTTTCTTT	CASSNRGDTEAFF
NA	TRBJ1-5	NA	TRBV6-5	TGTGCCAGCAGTTACGTAGCAGGCAATCAGCCCCAGCATTTT	CASSYVAGNQPQHF
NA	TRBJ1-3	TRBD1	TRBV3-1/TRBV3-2	TGTGCCAGCAGCCTGGGACAGGGGAAGGCAAACACCATATATTTT	CASSLGQGKANTIYF
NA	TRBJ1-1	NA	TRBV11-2	TGTGCCAGCAGCTTAGGATGGGGAGACACTGAAGCTTTCTTT	CASSLGWGDTEAFF
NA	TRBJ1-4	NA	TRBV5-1	TGCGCCAGCAGCCCACAGGGACCGGGGGAAAAACTGTTTTTT	CASSPQGPGEKLFF
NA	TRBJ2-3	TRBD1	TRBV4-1	TGCGCCAGCAGCCCCTGGCCCCGGGACAGGGACGATACGCAGTATTTT	CASSPWPRDRDDTQYF
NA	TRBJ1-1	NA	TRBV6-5	TGTGCCAGCAGTTCCATGGGGGGGGTCAGCACTGAAGCTTTCTTT	CASSSMGGVSTEAFF
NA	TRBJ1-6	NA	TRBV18	TGTGCCAGCTCACCACCGGGAGGGAGCCCCTATAATTCACCCCTCCACTTT	CASSPPGGSPYNSPLHF
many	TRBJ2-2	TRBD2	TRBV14	TGTGCCAGCAGCCACCCGGGGGGGACGAACACCGGGGAGCTGTTTTTT	CASSHPGGTNTGELFF
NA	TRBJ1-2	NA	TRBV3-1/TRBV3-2	TGTGCCAGCAGCCAAGAAGGAGGACTCGGGAGAGGCTACACCTTC	CASSQEGGLGRGYTF
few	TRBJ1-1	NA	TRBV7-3	TGTGCCAGCAGCCCGTCTCCAATACAGGAGTTGAACACTGAAGCTTTCTTT	CASSPSPIQELNTEAFF
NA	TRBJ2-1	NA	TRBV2	TGTGCCAGCGGTCTGACAGTCACTCCTAACAATGAGCAGTTCTTC	CASGLTVTPNNEQFF
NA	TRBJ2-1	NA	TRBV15	TGTGCCACCAGCAGAGAGCGGAATGAGCAGTTCTTC	CATSRERNEQFF
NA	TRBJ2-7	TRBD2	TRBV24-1	TGTGCCACCAGTGAGGGAGCGGGGGATGGGAACGAGCAGTACTTC	CATSEGAGDGNEQYF
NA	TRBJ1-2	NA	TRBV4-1	TGCGCCAGCAGCCAAGATGGAGGGAGGGGTTTGGGGTATGGCTACACCTTC	CASSQDGGRGLGYGYTF
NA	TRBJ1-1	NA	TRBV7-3	TGTGCCAGCAGCAAGGAGGCCCCGGGCCCTGAAGCTTTCTTT	CASSKEAPGPEAFF
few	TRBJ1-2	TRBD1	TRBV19	TGTGCCAGTATGGATCCCGGCCAGGGGGTTTTTCGGGGCTACACCTTC	CASMDPGQGVFRGYTF
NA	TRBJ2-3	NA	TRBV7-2	TGTGCCAGCAGCCCCGCGGGGGCGCGCACAGATACGCAGTATTTT	CASSPAGARTDTQYF
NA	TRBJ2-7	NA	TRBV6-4	TGTGCCAGCAGTGAAGGGGTCGGCGAGCAGTACTTC	CASSEGVGEQYF
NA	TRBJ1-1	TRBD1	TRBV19	TGTGCCAGTAGTAGGGACAGAACTTACAACACTGAAGCTTTCTTT	CASSRDRTYNTEAFF
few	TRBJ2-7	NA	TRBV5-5	TGTGCCAGCAGCCGCTCTCAGGGGTTCTCCTACGAGCAGTACTTC	CASSRSQGFSYEQYF
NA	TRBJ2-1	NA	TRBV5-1	TGCGCCAGCAGCTTGGCCCGGGACACGGAGTTCTTC	CASSLARDTEFF
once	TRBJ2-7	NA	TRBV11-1	TGTGCCAGCAGCTTTCTCTCAGGTGCCTACGAGCAGTACTTC	CASSFLSGAYEQYF
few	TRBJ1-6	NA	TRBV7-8	TGTGCCAGCAGCTTCCGGGGTAGCGATTCACCCCTCCACTTT	CASSFRGSDSPLHF
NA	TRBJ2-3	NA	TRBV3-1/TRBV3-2	TGTGCCAGCAGCCAAGGACAATTTAGCACAGATACGCAGTATTTT	CASSQGQFSTDTQYF
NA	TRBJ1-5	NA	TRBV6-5	TGTGCCAGCAGAAGGGACTCGAGTCAGCCCCAGCATTTT	CASRRDSSQPQHF
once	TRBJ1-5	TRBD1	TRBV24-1	TGTGCCACATCATCCGGACAGGGTGTGAATCAGCCCCAGCATTTT	CATSSGQGVNQPQHF
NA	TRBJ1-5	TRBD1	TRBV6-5	TGTGCCAGCAGCAGGACAGGGCTGGGGGATCAGCCCCAGCATTTT	CASSRTGLGDQPQHF
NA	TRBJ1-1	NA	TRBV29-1	TGCAGCGTAGGACAGAGAGACACTGAAGCTTTCTTT	CSVGQRDTEAFF
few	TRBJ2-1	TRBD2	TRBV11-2	TGTGCCAGCAGCTTAGACCCGGGGGGAGCTGAGCAGTTCTTC	CASSLDPGGAEQFF
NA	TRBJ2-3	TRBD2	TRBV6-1	TGTGCCAGCAGTGAAGGCGGGGGGGAATTGGATACGCAGTATTTT	CASSEGGGELDTQYF
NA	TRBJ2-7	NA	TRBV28	TGTGCCAGCAGTATCTTCTACGAGCAGTACTTC	CASSIFYEQYF